The rows below give T cell receptor beta chains drawn from one sample of a study of blood T cells in healthy people across ages. TCRdb independently ran MiXCR on the 5' RACE reads; one entry per CDR3 protein. The sample records 870,000 or so distinct CDR3 sequences, around 30% being singletons. Sequencing used blood. All receptors come from an elderly woman in good health. CDR3s include the opening cysteine and the closing phenylalanine or tryptophan. The D gene is left open where the match is weak. For some rows the clone size is stated as once, few or many, or as a class when expanded; others skip it.

j_call: TRBJ2-2
d_call: .
cdr3_length: 15
clone_size: .
v_call: TRBV7-2
cdr3_nt: TGTGCCAGCAGCTCGGGGACCCTGAACACCGGGGAGCTGTTTTTT
cdr3_aa: CASSSGTLNTGELFF

j_call: TRBJ2-5
d_call: TRBD2
cdr3_length: 14
clone_size: many
v_call: TRBV7-2
cdr3_nt: TGTGCCAGCAGCTTGGCCCAGGGAGGGGAGACCCAGTACTTC
cdr3_aa: CASSLAQGGETQYF

j_call: TRBJ1-5
d_call: .
cdr3_length: 13
clone_size: few
v_call: TRBV29-1
cdr3_nt: TGCAGCGTAGCCTCAGGGTCCAATCAGCCCCAGCATTTT
cdr3_aa: CSVASGSNQPQHF

j_call: TRBJ2-5
d_call: TRBD1
cdr3_length: 14
clone_size: .
v_call: TRBV5-6
cdr3_nt: TGTGCCAGCAGCTCTTTCGACAGGGGAGAGACCCAGTACTTC
cdr3_aa: CASSSFDRGETQYF

j_call: TRBJ2-7
d_call: .
cdr3_length: 14
clone_size: many
v_call: TRBV27
cdr3_nt: TGTGCCAGCAGCCCTCGTTTAGGGTCTATCGAGCAGTACTTC
cdr3_aa: CASSPRLGSIEQYF

j_call: TRBJ1-2
d_call: TRBD1
cdr3_length: 18
clone_size: many
v_call: TRBV12-3/TRBV12-4
cdr3_nt: TGTGCCAGCAGTGCTCGTCTTGGACAGGGAGGCGCTAACTATGGCTACACCTTC
cdr3_aa: CASSARLGQGGANYGYTF

j_call: TRBJ2-3
d_call: .
cdr3_length: 15
clone_size: many
v_call: TRBV9
cdr3_nt: TGTGCCAGCAGCGTAGGGACCCCCGGGGGAGATACGCAGTATTTT
cdr3_aa: CASSVGTPGGDTQYF

j_call: TRBJ2-1
d_call: TRBD2
cdr3_length: 18
clone_size: .
v_call: TRBV6-1
cdr3_nt: TGTGCCAGCAGTGAAGCCGGACTAGCGGGGGGGCCCGGAGTTGAGCAGTTCTTC
cdr3_aa: CASSEAGLAGGPGVEQFF

j_call: TRBJ2-1
d_call: .
cdr3_length: 13
clone_size: .
v_call: TRBV4-1
cdr3_nt: TGCGCCAGCAGCCAAGCTAGAAGCAATGAGCAGTTCTTC
cdr3_aa: CASSQARSNEQFF

j_call: TRBJ2-1
d_call: .
cdr3_length: 15
clone_size: .
v_call: TRBV5-1
cdr3_nt: TGCGCCAGCAGCTTGGATGAAGGGACCTACAATGAGCAGTTCTTC
cdr3_aa: CASSLDEGTYNEQFF

j_call: TRBJ1-2
d_call: .
cdr3_length: 12
clone_size: once
v_call: TRBV27
cdr3_nt: TGTGCCAGCAGTACAGCAGGCTGTGGCTACACCTTC
cdr3_aa: CASSTAGCGYTF

j_call: TRBJ2-3
d_call: TRBD2
cdr3_length: 16
clone_size: .
v_call: TRBV7-2
cdr3_nt: TGTGCCAGCAGCCTAATAGCGGGGGGGCCTTTAGATACGCAGTATTTT
cdr3_aa: CASSLIAGGPLDTQYF

j_call: TRBJ1-2
d_call: .
cdr3_length: 15
clone_size: many
v_call: TRBV4-3
cdr3_nt: TGCGCCAGCAGCCAATCGGCGGGGGGCAACTATGGCTACACCTTC
cdr3_aa: CASSQSAGGNYGYTF

j_call: TRBJ2-6
d_call: .
cdr3_length: 13
clone_size: .
v_call: TRBV7-9
cdr3_nt: TGTGCCAGCAGCTTAGCTGGGGCCAACGTCCGGGCTTTC
cdr3_aa: CASSLAGANVRAF

j_call: TRBJ1-2
d_call: TRBD1
cdr3_length: 12
clone_size: many
v_call: TRBV12-3/TRBV12-4
cdr3_nt: TGTGCCGAGGGGACAGGGGGCTTGGGCTACACCTTC
cdr3_aa: CAEGTGGLGYTF

j_call: TRBJ2-1
d_call: TRBD1
cdr3_length: 14
clone_size: many
v_call: TRBV6-6
cdr3_nt: TGTGCCAGCAGCGCGACAGGGGGCGTCAATGAGCAGTTCTTC
cdr3_aa: CASSATGGVNEQFF

j_call: TRBJ2-7
d_call: TRBD2
cdr3_length: 17
clone_size: .
v_call: TRBV6-5
cdr3_nt: TGTGCCAGCAGTTTGACCGGGACTAGCGGGATACTCAACGAGCAGTACTTC
cdr3_aa: CASSLTGTSGILNEQYF

j_call: TRBJ2-5
d_call: .
cdr3_length: 13
clone_size: many
v_call: TRBV6-5
cdr3_nt: TGTGCCAGCAGAGGGACGGTCCAAGAGACCCAGTACTTC
cdr3_aa: CASRGTVQETQYF

j_call: TRBJ1-5
d_call: .
cdr3_length: 13
clone_size: .
v_call: TRBV6-2/TRBV6-3
cdr3_nt: TGTGCCAGCGGGCAGGGTGTAAGTCAGCCCCAGCATTTT
cdr3_aa: CASGQGVSQPQHF

j_call: TRBJ1-4
d_call: .
cdr3_length: 16
clone_size: .
v_call: TRBV7-6
cdr3_nt: TGTGCCAGCAGCTTAGGAGCAGGGGCCTCTAATGAAAAACTGTTTTTT
cdr3_aa: CASSLGAGASNEKLFF

j_call: TRBJ2-3
d_call: TRBD2
cdr3_length: 17
clone_size: .
v_call: TRBV30
cdr3_nt: TGTGCCTGGAGTGTAGGACTAACTAGCGGGGGGGAAGATACGCAGTATTTT
cdr3_aa: CAWSVGLTSGGEDTQYF

j_call: TRBJ1-6
d_call: .
cdr3_length: 14
clone_size: few
v_call: TRBV6-5
cdr3_nt: TGTGCCAGCAGAGGGGGACACCCCAATTCACCCCTCCACTTT
cdr3_aa: CASRGGHPNSPLHF

j_call: TRBJ2-7
d_call: .
cdr3_length: 16
clone_size: many
v_call: TRBV4-3
cdr3_nt: TGCGCCAGCAGCCAAGATGCGATAGGGGGGTCATACGAGCAGTACTTC
cdr3_aa: CASSQDAIGGSYEQYF

j_call: TRBJ2-1
d_call: TRBD2
cdr3_length: 14
clone_size: .
v_call: TRBV3-1
cdr3_nt: TGTGCCAGCAGCCAACGGGGGGTTAACAATGAGCAGTTCTTC
cdr3_aa: CASSQRGVNNEQFF

j_call: TRBJ2-1
d_call: TRBD2
cdr3_length: 16
clone_size: .
v_call: TRBV20-1
cdr3_nt: TGCAGTGCTCCAAACCTAGCGGAGAGCTCCTACAATGAGCAGTTCTTC
cdr3_aa: CSAPNLAESSYNEQFF

j_call: TRBJ2-3
d_call: TRBD2
cdr3_length: 16
clone_size: many
v_call: TRBV6-4
cdr3_nt: TGTGCCAGGAAAGCGGGGCGGTTTCCTAGCACAGATACGCAGTATTTT
cdr3_aa: CARKAGRFPSTDTQYF

j_call: TRBJ2-1
d_call: .
cdr3_length: 15
clone_size: few
v_call: TRBV27
cdr3_nt: TGTGCCAGCAGTTTCTCGGCAACAGCAGGCCATGAGCAGTTCTTC
cdr3_aa: CASSFSATAGHEQFF

j_call: TRBJ2-3
d_call: TRBD1
cdr3_length: 17
clone_size: .
v_call: TRBV7-2
cdr3_nt: TGTGCCAGCAGCCGCCCCCCCGGGGGACAGGGTACAGATACGCAGTATTTT
cdr3_aa: CASSRPPGGQGTDTQYF

j_call: TRBJ2-5
d_call: TRBD2
cdr3_length: 16
clone_size: many
v_call: TRBV24-1
cdr3_nt: TGTGCCACCAGTGACCTGGGACTAGCGGGTCGTGAGACCCAGTACTTC
cdr3_aa: CATSDLGLAGRETQYF

j_call: TRBJ1-3
d_call: .
cdr3_length: 15
clone_size: .
v_call: TRBV6-1
cdr3_nt: TGTGCCAGCATCTTGGGCCTTACCTCTGGAAACACCATATATTTT
cdr3_aa: CASILGLTSGNTIYF

j_call: TRBJ2-5
d_call: .
cdr3_length: 15
clone_size: .
v_call: TRBV5-1
cdr3_nt: TGCGCCAGCAGCTTGGAGACCACAGGGAGGGAGACCCAGTACTTC
cdr3_aa: CASSLETTGRETQYF

j_call: TRBJ1-1
d_call: .
cdr3_length: 17
clone_size: many
v_call: TRBV12-3/TRBV12-4
cdr3_nt: TGTGCCAGCAGTTTGCAGGGGCTGCTGGGTGAGAACACTGAAGCTTTCTTT
cdr3_aa: CASSLQGLLGENTEAFF

j_call: TRBJ2-1
d_call: TRBD2
cdr3_length: 15
clone_size: once
v_call: TRBV5-5
cdr3_nt: TGTGCCAGCAGCTTGGATCTAGCGGGGGGCCGTGAGCAGTTCTTC
cdr3_aa: CASSLDLAGGREQFF

j_call: TRBJ2-3
d_call: .
cdr3_length: 13
clone_size: few
v_call: TRBV7-9
cdr3_nt: TGTGCCAGCAGCTTTGCGAGTACAGATACGCAGTATTTT
cdr3_aa: CASSFASTDTQYF

j_call: TRBJ2-6
d_call: TRBD1
cdr3_length: 16
clone_size: .
v_call: TRBV7-2
cdr3_nt: TGCGCCAGCAGCTTGATCACAGGGGCTGGGGCCAACGTCCTGACTTTC
cdr3_aa: CASSLITGAGANVLTF

j_call: TRBJ1-3
d_call: .
cdr3_length: 15
clone_size: .
v_call: TRBV11-2
cdr3_nt: TGTGCCAGCAGGCAACAGGGAGTATCTGGAAACACCATATATTTT
cdr3_aa: CASRQQGVSGNTIYF

j_call: TRBJ1-2
d_call: TRBD1
cdr3_length: 14
clone_size: .
v_call: TRBV30
cdr3_nt: TGTGCCTGGAGTGTCGGCAGGGGGCTCTATGGCTACACCTTC
cdr3_aa: CAWSVGRGLYGYTF

j_call: TRBJ2-3
d_call: .
cdr3_length: 13
clone_size: .
v_call: TRBV12-3/TRBV12-4
cdr3_nt: TGTGCCAGCAGTTTAGTCCGGGGAGATACGCAGTATTTT
cdr3_aa: CASSLVRGDTQYF

j_call: TRBJ1-5
d_call: .
cdr3_length: 12
clone_size: many
v_call: TRBV3-1
cdr3_nt: TGTGCCAGCAGCCAAGCTAATCAGCCCCAGCATTTT
cdr3_aa: CASSQANQPQHF

j_call: TRBJ2-7
d_call: .
cdr3_length: 11
clone_size: many
v_call: TRBV6-2/TRBV6-3
cdr3_nt: TGTGCCAGCACCAACTCCTACGAGCAGTACTTC
cdr3_aa: CASTNSYEQYF

j_call: TRBJ2-1
d_call: TRBD1
cdr3_length: 15
clone_size: .
v_call: TRBV27
cdr3_nt: TGTGCCAACAGGAAGGGACAGGGAAGTAGCAATGAGCAGTTCTTC
cdr3_aa: CANRKGQGSSNEQFF

j_call: TRBJ2-2
d_call: .
cdr3_length: 11
clone_size: .
v_call: TRBV28
cdr3_nt: TGTGCCAGCACCGCGGGTCCGGAGCTGTTTTTT
cdr3_aa: CASTAGPELFF

j_call: TRBJ2-7
d_call: TRBD2
cdr3_length: 15
clone_size: .
v_call: TRBV20-1
cdr3_nt: TGCAGTGCTGAAGAGGCGACTAGCGGGAACTACGAGCAGTACTTC
cdr3_aa: CSAEEATSGNYEQYF

j_call: TRBJ1-6
d_call: .
cdr3_length: 14
clone_size: many
v_call: TRBV7-2
cdr3_nt: TGTGCCAGCAGCTTGGTGGTTCGGGATTCACCCCTCCACTTT
cdr3_aa: CASSLVVRDSPLHF

j_call: TRBJ2-6
d_call: .
cdr3_length: 15
clone_size: many
v_call: TRBV6-5
cdr3_nt: TGTGCCAGCAGTTCATCCCCGACTGGGGCCAACGTCCTGACTTTC
cdr3_aa: CASSSSPTGANVLTF

j_call: TRBJ2-5
d_call: .
cdr3_length: 15
clone_size: many
v_call: TRBV7-2
cdr3_nt: TGTGCCAGCAGCTTACAGGGGCGTCTAACTGAGACCCAGTACTTC
cdr3_aa: CASSLQGRLTETQYF

j_call: TRBJ1-1
d_call: .
cdr3_length: 14
clone_size: few
v_call: TRBV20-1
cdr3_nt: TGCAGTGCTCCCCTAGGGTCCCTGAACACTGAAGCTTTCTTT
cdr3_aa: CSAPLGSLNTEAFF

j_call: TRBJ1-5
d_call: .
cdr3_length: 8
clone_size: few
v_call: TRBV20-1
cdr3_nt: TGCAGTGCAGGGCCCCAGCATTTT
cdr3_aa: CSAGPQHF